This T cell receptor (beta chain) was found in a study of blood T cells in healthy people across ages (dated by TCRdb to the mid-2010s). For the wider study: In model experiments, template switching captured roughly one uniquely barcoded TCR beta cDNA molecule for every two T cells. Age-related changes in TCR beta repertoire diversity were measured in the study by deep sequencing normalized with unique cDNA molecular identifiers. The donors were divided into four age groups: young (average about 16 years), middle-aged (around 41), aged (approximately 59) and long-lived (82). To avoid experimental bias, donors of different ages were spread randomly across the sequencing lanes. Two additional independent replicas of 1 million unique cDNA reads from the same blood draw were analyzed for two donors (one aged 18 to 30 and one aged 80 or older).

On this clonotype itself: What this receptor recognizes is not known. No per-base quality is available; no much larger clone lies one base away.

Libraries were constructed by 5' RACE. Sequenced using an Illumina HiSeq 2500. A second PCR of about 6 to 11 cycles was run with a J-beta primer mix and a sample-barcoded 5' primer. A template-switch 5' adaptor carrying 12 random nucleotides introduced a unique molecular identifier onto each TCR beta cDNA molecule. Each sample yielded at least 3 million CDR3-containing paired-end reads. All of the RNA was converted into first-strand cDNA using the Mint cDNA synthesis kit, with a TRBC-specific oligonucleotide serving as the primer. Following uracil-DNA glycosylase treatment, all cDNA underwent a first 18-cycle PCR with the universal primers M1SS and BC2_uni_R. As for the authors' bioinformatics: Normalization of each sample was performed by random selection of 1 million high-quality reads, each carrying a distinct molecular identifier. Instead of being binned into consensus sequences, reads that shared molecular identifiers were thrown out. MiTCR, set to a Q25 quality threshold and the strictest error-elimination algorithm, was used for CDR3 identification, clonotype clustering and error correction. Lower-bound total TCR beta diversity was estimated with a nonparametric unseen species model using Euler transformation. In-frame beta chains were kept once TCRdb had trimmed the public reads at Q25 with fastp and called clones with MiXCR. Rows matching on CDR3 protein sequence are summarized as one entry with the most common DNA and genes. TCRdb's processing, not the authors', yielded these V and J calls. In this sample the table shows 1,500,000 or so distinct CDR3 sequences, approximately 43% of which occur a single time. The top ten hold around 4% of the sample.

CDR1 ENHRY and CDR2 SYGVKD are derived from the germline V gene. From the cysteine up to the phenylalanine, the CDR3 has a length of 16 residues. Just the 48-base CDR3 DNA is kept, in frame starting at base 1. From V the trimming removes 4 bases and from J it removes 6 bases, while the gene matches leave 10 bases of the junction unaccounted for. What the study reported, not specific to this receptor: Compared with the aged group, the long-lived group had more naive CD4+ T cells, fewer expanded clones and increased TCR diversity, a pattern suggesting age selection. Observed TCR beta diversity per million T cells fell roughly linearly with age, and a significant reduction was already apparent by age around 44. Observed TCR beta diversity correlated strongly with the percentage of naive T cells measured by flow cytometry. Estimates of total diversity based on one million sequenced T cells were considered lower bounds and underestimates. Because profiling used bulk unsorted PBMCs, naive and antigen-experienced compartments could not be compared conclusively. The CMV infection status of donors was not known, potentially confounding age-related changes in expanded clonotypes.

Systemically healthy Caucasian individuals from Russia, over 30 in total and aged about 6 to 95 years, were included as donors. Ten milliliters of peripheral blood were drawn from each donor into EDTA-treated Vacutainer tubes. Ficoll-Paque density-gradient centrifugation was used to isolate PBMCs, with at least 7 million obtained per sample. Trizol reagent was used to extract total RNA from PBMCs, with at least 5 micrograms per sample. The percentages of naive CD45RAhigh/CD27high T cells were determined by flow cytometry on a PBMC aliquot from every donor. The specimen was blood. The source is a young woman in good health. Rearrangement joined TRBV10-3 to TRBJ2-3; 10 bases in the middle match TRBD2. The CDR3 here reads CAISGASGGYADTQYF. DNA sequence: TGTGCCATCAGTGGGGCTAGCGGGGGCTATGCGGATACGCAGTATTTT.